This TCR beta chain came from a study of cytomegalovirus exposure and HLA in healthy donors. CDR1 is MNHEY, CDR2 SMNVEV, per germline (reference sequence). The CDR3 runs 14 residues. The V and J ends lost 4 bases and 3 bases, in that order; junction bases with no gene match: 3. Data came from immunoSEQ multiplex PCR; TCRdb stores just in-frame clones and leaves some out. Here the sample spans approximately 300,000 clones, approximately 86% being singletons. The rearrangement uses TRBV27 and TRBJ2-7, with TRBD1 matching over 10 bases. The receptor's source is a woman between 25 and 40 years old in good health and CMV-seropositive. Sequenced material: PBMCs. The CDR3 DNA sequence: TGTGCCAGCAGTTGGGGACAGGGGAGCTACGAGCAGTACTTC. Translation: CASSWGQGSYEQYF.